This T cell receptor (beta chain) was captured in a study of Ad26.COV2.S vaccination and SARS-CoV-2 variants. Study background: Each vaccinee took Ad26.COV2.S intramuscularly, once or twice 56 days apart. The study, taken as a whole, reports: It is possible that the TCR breadth and depth analyses underestimated the total T cell responses.

Trimming took off 4 bases at V and 0 bases at J, with 13 bases between the two ends. CDR1 is MDHEN, CDR2 SYDVKM, per germline. The CDR3 totals 17 residues. Concerning this clone itself: Its antigen is not known.

The treatment denotes: around 19 received Ad26.COV2.S at low or high dose, single or two shots; about 5 received placebo; per-sample allocation not given. Sampling took place 63 days after the first vaccine or placebo injection. Donor was an adult aged 18-55 years in Boston. TCRdb keeps only in-frame clones here, not all; method: immunoSEQ multiplex PCR. The data contain roughly 240,000 clones, roughly 90% of them singletons. Sequenced material: peripheral blood, taken in a trial of Ad26.COV2.S vaccine versus placebo. This sequence originates from a person aged 18 to 59 who received the Ad26.COV2.S COVID-19 vaccine or a placebo. V and J are TRBV28 and TRBJ1-6; tentatively, D is TRBD1 (6 bases). As DNA, the CDR3 is TGTGCCAGCAGTTCCCGGGGAGGGGGCTCCTATAATTCACCCCTCCACTTT. Amino acid sequence: CASSSRGGGSYNSPLHF. Based on the CDR3 plus reference TRBV28 and TRBJ1-6, the full variable domain is DVKVTQSSRYLVKRTGEKVFLECVQDMDHENMFWYRQDPGLGLRLIYFSYDVKMKEKGDIPEGYSVSREKKERFSLILESASTNQTSMYLCASSSRGGGSYNSPLHFGNGTRLTVT.